This T cell receptor beta chain was found in a study of human T cells and chemical hapten exposure. MiXCR was run by TCRdb on the RACE reads, yielding one entry per CDR3 protein. In the table there are around 110,000 distinct CDR3 sequences, about 12% of which are singletons. Time point indicated: patch test 1, 2 weeks after DPC sensitization. Treatment noted: therapeutic diphenylcyclopropenone sensitization with weekly scalp DPC. Trimming removed 4 bases from V and 9 bases from J; junction bases left unmatched: 18. The V gene's germline CDR1 is MDHEN and CDR2 SYDVKM. This CDR3 contains 17 residues. The chain recombines TRBV28 with TRBJ2-1; TRBD2 matches 7 bases. The sequences come from whole blood, collected in connection with sensitization to the hapten diphenylcyclopropenone (DPC). The clonotype was recovered from a woman between 50 and 59 years old with alopecia areata. Some clones in this sample may be carry-over from other donors' samples. DNA of the CDR3: TGTGCCAGCAGTTCAGCGGCCCCCACAGGCTGGGGGGGTGAGCAGTTCTTC. It codes for CASSSAAPTGWGGEQFF.